This TCR beta chain appears in the sequencing data of a study of blood T cell repertoires in COVID-19. Study summary: From T cells, B-cell-depleted T cells, or PBMCs came the material, which was cDNA or gDNA.

Produced via immunoSEQ multiplex PCR; TCRdb's table is partial and in-frame only. The sample has approximately 230,000 clones, 84% seen once. This clone appeared once. The CDR3 has 19 residues. This sequence joins TRBV21-1 and TRBJ2-7; the table assigns TRBD1, which was not confirmed against the DNA. TRBV21-1 is shown as a pseudogene. This sequence was found in a man between 25 and 39 years old with active or convalescent COVID-19. The specimen was peripheral blood. The CDR3 protein is CASSKRDIDDWLGSYEQYF. DNA of the CDR3: TGTGCCAGCAGCAAACGGGACATAGATGATTGGCTGGGCTCCTACGAGCAGTACTTC.